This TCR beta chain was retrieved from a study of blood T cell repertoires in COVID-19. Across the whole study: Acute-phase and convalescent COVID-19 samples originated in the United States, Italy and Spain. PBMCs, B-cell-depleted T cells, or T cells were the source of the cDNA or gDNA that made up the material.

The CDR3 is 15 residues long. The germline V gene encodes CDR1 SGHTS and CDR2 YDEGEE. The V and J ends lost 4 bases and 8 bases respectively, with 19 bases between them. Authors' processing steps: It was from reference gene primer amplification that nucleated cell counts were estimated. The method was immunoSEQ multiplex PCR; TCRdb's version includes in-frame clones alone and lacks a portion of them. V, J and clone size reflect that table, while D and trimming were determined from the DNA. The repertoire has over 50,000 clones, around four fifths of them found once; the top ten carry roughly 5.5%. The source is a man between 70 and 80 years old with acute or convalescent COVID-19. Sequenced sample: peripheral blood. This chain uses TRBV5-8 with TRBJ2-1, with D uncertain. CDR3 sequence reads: CASSHPRVGWDEQFF. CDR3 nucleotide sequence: TGTGCCAGCAGCCACCCCCGGGTGGGTTGGGATGAGCAGTTCTTC.